This passage covers 21 T cell receptor beta chains from one sample sequenced in a study of identical twins (dated by TCRdb to the mid-2010s). The method behind the library was 5' RACE. The sample was run on an Illumina HiSeq 2000. TCRdb's own reprocessing of the public reads used fastp at Q25 and MiXCR and kept productive beta chains. Entries that share a CDR3 protein sequence are merged under the most common genes and DNA. The sample table shows some 730,000 distinct CDR3 sequences, and 18% are seen once. 13% of the sample is taken by the ten largest. The same specimen was also included in a second study, on T cells expressing NK-cell markers.

Input material: PBMCs. The origin of the receptors is a young woman in good health.

The chain combines TRBV7-3 with TRBJ2-3; TRBD2 agrees at 8 bases. Per germline, CDR1 SGHTA and CDR2 FQGTGA. The junction had 11 bases not matched to a gene; V was cut back by 5 bases and J by 10 bases. This CDR3 is built from 14 residues. The CDR3 loop reads CASSPDVGGGAQYF. The CDR3 DNA reads as TGTGCCAGCAGCCCGGATGTCGGGGGGGGGGCGCAGTATTTT.

The chain recombines TRBV11-2 with TRBJ2-3, with TRBD2 matching over 9 bases. The CDR3 loop spans 15 amino acids. V lost 1 base to trimming and J lost 6 bases; unmatched junction nucleotides: 5. The germline CDR1 and CDR2 sequences are SGHAT and FQNNGV. The CDR3 loop reads CASSLGREGIDTQYF. The CDR3 DNA reads as TGTGCCAGCAGCTTAGGGCGGGAGGGGATTGATACGCAGTATTTT.

CDR3 sequence reads: CSVGGGGEAETQYF. The CDR3 DNA reads TGCAGCGTTGGCGGCGGCGGAGAGGCGGAGACCCAGTACTTC. The chain uses TRBV29-1 and TRBJ2-5; D gene uncertain. The V end lost 4 bases, the J end lost 5 bases, and 17 bases lay between the germline ends. CDR1 SQVTM and CDR2 ANQGSEA come from the germline V gene. CDR3 size: 14 residues.

The chain uses TRBV5-1 and TRBJ2-1; 8 positions match TRBD2. In germline, CDR1 is SGHRS, CDR2 YFSETQ. V was clipped by 3 bases and J by 8 bases; unmatched bases: 7. The CDR3 runs 14 residues. The CDR3 here is CASSYGTRPHEQFF. In nucleotides, the CDR3 is TGCGCCAGCAGCTACGGGACTAGACCACATGAGCAGTTCTTC.

The rearrangement links TRBV12-3 or TRBV12-4 to TRBJ2-7; 8 bases are shared with TRBD1. The trim removed 9 bases at V and 5 bases at J, leaving 9 bases unmatched. The CDR3 covers 13 residues. CDR3 in DNA: TGTGCCAGTCAAGACAGGGGAAGGGACGAGCAGTACTTC. Translation gives CASQDRGRDEQYF.

CDR3 in DNA: TGCAGTACGCCGAGGGCAAAAGGCTACACCTTC. Translation gives CSTPRAKGYTF. V is TRBV20-1 and J is TRBJ1-2; D not resolved. Germline loops: CDR1 DFQATT, CDR2 SNEGSKA (reference sequence). The V gene lost 8 bases and the J gene lost 8 bases, with 15 bases spanning the gap. CDR3 length: 11 residues.

The DNA of the CDR3 is TGTGCCAGCAGCCGGCTGGGGGCCAATGAGCAGTTCTTC. It yields the protein CASSRLGANEQFF. The chain has TRBV12-3 or TRBV12-4 and TRBJ2-1, with D tentatively TRBD1 (6 bases). V was clipped by 6 bases and J by 6 bases, with 12 bases between them. The CDR3 consists of 13 residues.

This clonotype was observed many times. This chain joins TRBV4-1 and TRBJ2-7; the match to TRBD2 covers 9 bases. J was trimmed by 6 bases and V by 1 base; bases with no gene match: 10. CDR3 length: 16 residues. Germline values: CDR1 MGHRA, CDR2 YSYEKL. The CDR3 nucleotides are TGCGCCAGCAGCCAAGTTCCGGGACTAGCCCCTTCCGAGCAGTACTTC. Amino acids: CASSQVPGLAPSEQYF.

This clonotype appeared once. This chain uses TRBV11-2 with TRBJ2-1, with 13 bases fitting TRBD2. Per the germline V gene, CDR1 is SGHAT and CDR2 is FQNNGV. This CDR3 has 21 amino acids. Unmatched junction bases numbered 18, after V lost 4 bases and J lost 3 bases. The CDR3 sequence is CASSSQPGLAGPLQHYNEQFF. As DNA, the CDR3 is TGTGCCAGCAGCTCCCAACCGGGACTAGCGGGGCCCTTGCAACACTACAATGAGCAGTTCTTC.

This clonotype was counted a few times. The chain combines TRBV6-6 with TRBJ2-7; possibly TRBD1 for D (6 bases). The CDR3 extends over 12 amino acids. Between the trimmed V and J ends, which lost 6 bases and 3 bases, there was a span of 9 bases. Germline CDR1 and CDR2: MNHNY and SVGAGI (reference sequence). The CDR3 reads CASRVGHYEQYF. The CDR3 DNA is TGTGCCAGCAGAGTGGGACACTACGAGCAGTACTTC.

The J gene is TRBJ2-5, the V gene TRBV12-3 or TRBV12-4, with 8 positions matching TRBD2. The CDR3 consists of 17 residues. Unmatched junction bases numbered 13, after V lost 4 bases and J lost 3 bases. The CDR3 region has the DNA TGTGCCAGCAGTTCTTACCCGTCGGCGGGAGGTAAAGAGACCCAGTACTTC. It codes for CASSSYPSAGGKETQYF.

As DNA, the CDR3 is TGTGCCATCATGGGGGGAGAGACCCAGTACTTC. The encoded protein is CAIMGGETQYF. The J gene is TRBJ2-5, the V gene TRBV10-3; tentative D call: TRBD2 (6 bases). Per the germline V gene, CDR1 is ENHRY and CDR2 is SYGVKD. V was trimmed by 7 bases and J by 4 bases, leaving 7 bases between them. The CDR3 sequence is 11 residues long.

This clonotype was detected ten times or more. V gene TRBV11-3 combines with J gene TRBJ2-1; D is uncertain. The CDR3 has 12 amino acids. CDR1 and CDR2 from the germline V gene are SGHNT and YENEEA. The V and J ends lost 5 bases and 5 bases respectively, with 7 bases between them. The CDR3 sequence: CASSPNHNEQFF. CDR3 DNA: TGTGCCAGCAGCCCTAACCACAATGAGCAGTTCTTC.

This chain uses TRBV6-2 or TRBV6-3 with TRBJ2-7; D perhaps matches TRBD2 (6 bases). Germline V gives CDR1 MNHEY, CDR2 SVGEGT. V lost 8 bases and J lost 7, with 15 bases in between. This CDR3 is 12 amino acids long. CDR3 nucleotide sequence: TGTGCCAGCCGAGGGAGGTACTATGAGCAGTACTTC. It yields the protein CASRGRYYEQYF.

At least ten counts were recorded for this clonotype. The chain employs TRBV7-2 and TRBJ2-3, with a tentative D call TRBD1 (5 bases). The CDR3 extends over 15 amino acids. V gave up 1 base and J gave up 2 bases, with 10 bases separating them. The germline gives CDR1 SGHTA, CDR2 FQGNSA. The CDR3 loop reads CASSLGAGYTDTQYF. CDR3 nucleotides: TGTGCCAGCAGCTTAGGGGCAGGGTACACAGATACGCAGTATTTT.

This clonotype was counted a few times. The rearrangement uses TRBV11-2 and TRBJ2-3, with 8 bases aligning to TRBD2. This CDR3 contains 18 residues. Germline-derived CDR1 and CDR2 are SGHAT and FQNNGV. Unmatched junction bases numbered 17, after V lost 5 bases and J lost 4 bases. The CDR3 reads CASSHGRPAGGSPDTQYF. The CDR3 nucleotides read TGTGCCAGCAGCCACGGGCGGCCCGCGGGAGGTTCCCCAGATACGCAGTATTTT.

In this sample, this clonotype turned up a few times. The V gene is TRBV20-1, the J gene TRBJ2-7; D not certain. Between the trimmed V and J ends, which lost 6 bases and 0 bases, there was a span of 15 bases. CDR1 DFQATT and CDR2 SNEGSKA come from the germline V gene (reference sequence). This CDR3 is 14 amino acids long. The CDR3 here is CSAPMGSSSYEQYF. CDR3 DNA: TGCAGTGCCCCCATGGGGTCGTCCTCCTACGAGCAGTACTTC.

This clonotype showed up just a few times. CDR3 nucleotides: TGTGCCACCAGTGAGGGGAGGGTCTACTCCTACAATGAGCAGTTCTTC. Translating gives CATSEGRVYSYNEQFF. This chain connects TRBV24-1 to TRBJ2-1; 7 bases are shared with TRBD2. Germline CDR1 KGHDR, CDR2 SFDVKD. CDR3 length equals 16 residues. With 4 bases clipped from V and 0 bases from J, the junction kept 5 bases outside the gene matches.

CDR3 residues: CASGVQGGRDTEAFF. CDR3 DNA sequence: TGTGCCAGCGGGGTACAGGGCGGGAGGGACACTGAAGCTTTCTTT. V is TRBV5-5 and J is TRBJ1-1; tentative D call: TRBD1 (6 bases). Germline V gene sequence: CDR1 SGHKS, CDR2 YYEKEE (reference sequence). Trimming took 7 bases from V and 3 from J, leaving 19 bases between them. The CDR3 is 15 amino acids. The variable domain in full, with the rest retrieved from reference TRBV5-5 and TRBJ1-1, is DAGVTQSPTHLIKTRGQQVTLRCSPISGHKSVSWYQQVLGQGPQFIFQYYEKEERGRGNFPDRFSARQFPNYSSELNVNALLLGDSALYLCASGVQGGRDTEAFFGQGTRLTVV.

This clonotype was detected ten times or more. The chain joins TRBV12-3 or TRBV12-4 to TRBJ1-2; tentatively, D is TRBD1 (5 bases). This CDR3 is 13 amino acids long. Between the trimmed V and J ends, which lost 5 bases and 7 bases, there was a span of 14 bases. CDR3 sequence reads: CASSPTVPSGYTF. DNA of the CDR3: TGTGCCAGCAGTCCGACAGTTCCCAGTGGCTACACCTTC.

V and J are TRBV12-3 or TRBV12-4 and TRBJ2-7, with D possibly called TRBD1 or TRBD2 (5 bases each). Trimming pared 3 bases from V and 3 bases from J, leaving 24 bases between. This CDR3 is 18 amino acids long. The CDR3 DNA sequence: TGTGCCAGCAGTTTTCCCCCCGGGGCCGGGAAGATCCGCTACGAGCAGTACTTC. Its translation is CASSFPPGAGKIRYEQYF.